This passage covers 32 T cell receptor beta chains from one sample sequenced in a study of shared clonotypes between healthy human individuals. Profiled with immunoSEQ multiplex PCR; TCRdb holds only in-frame clones, not every one. The sample includes millions of clones, roughly 91% of them seen just once. Positive CCR7 selection of CD45RO-negative cells yielded the naive CD8 cells, and terminally differentiated effector memory CD45RA+ cells were excluded. The sequencing input was naive CD8+ T cells from PBMCs. These receptors were obtained from a man younger than 35 in good health. Some clones in this sample may be carry-over from other donors' samples.

V gene TRBV7-8 combines with J gene TRBJ1-1, with D unresolved. CDR1 is SGHVS, CDR2 FQNEAQ, per germline. The CDR3 runs to 14 residues. Trimming pared 4 bases from V and 0 bases from J, leaving 9 bases between. The CDR3 DNA sequence: TGTGCCAGCAGCTCCCCAGACGTGAACACTGAAGCTTTCTTT. This gives the protein CASSSPDVNTEAFF.

The chain employs TRBV19 and TRBJ2-1; D perhaps matches TRBD2 (7 bases). Germline CDR1 and CDR2: LNHDA and SQIVND (reference sequence). This CDR3 comprises 11 residues. The V end lost 7 bases, the J end lost 8 bases, and 9 bases lay between the germline ends. The DNA for the CDR3 is TGTGCCAGTAAGGGGGGGTATGAGCAGTTCTTC. This encodes CASKGGYEQFF.

The rearrangement links TRBV28 to TRBJ1-1; D possibly corresponds to TRBD1 (5 bases). V shed 6 bases and J shed 1 base, with 9 bases lying between them. This CDR3 contains 13 residues. Germline lookup yields CDR1 MDHEN and CDR2 SYDVKM. The CDR3: CASSRVWNTEAFF. The CDR3, as DNA: TGTGCCAGCAGCAGGGTGTGGAACACTGAAGCTTTCTTT. Variable domain in full (rest from reference TRBV28 and TRBJ1-1): DVKVTQSSRYLVKRTGEKVFLECVQDMDHENMFWYRQDPGLGLRLIYFSYDVKMKEKGDIPEGYSVSREKKERFSLILESASTNQTSMYLCASSRVWNTEAFFGQGTRLTVV.

The chain recombines TRBV27 with TRBJ2-5; weak D call: TRBD2 (6 bases). Gene TRBJ2-7 matches the end of the DNA better, so the J call may be wrong. Looked up from germline, CDR1 is MNHEY and CDR2 is SMNVEV (reference sequence). This CDR3 region has 14 residues. DNA of the CDR3: TGTGCCAGCAGCCTTCTTTTGAGCGGGTACGAGCAGTACTTC. Translated, it gives CASSLLLSGYEQYF.

The chain is built from TRBV28 and TRBJ2-7, with TRBD1 matching 7 bases. The CDR3 length is 16 residues. Looked up from germline, CDR1 is MDHEN and CDR2 is SYDVKM. V lost 3 bases, J lost 2 bases, and 10 bases stayed unmatched. CDR3 loop: CASSFSYTGAPYEQYF. The CDR3, as DNA: TGTGCCAGCAGTTTCTCCTACACAGGGGCTCCCTACGAGCAGTACTTC.

The sample holds one count of this clone. In DNA, the CDR3 is TGTGCCAGCAGCGTAGGGACTAGCGGGGCAGTTGAGCAGTACTTC. Amino acid sequence: CASSVGTSGAVEQYF. V is TRBV9 and J is TRBJ2-7, with 12 nucleotides matching TRBD2. The CDR3 is 15 amino acids. Germline V gene sequence: CDR1 SGDLS, CDR2 YYNGEE. Losses at the gene ends were 0 bases for V and 7 bases for J; bases not matched to a gene: 5.

This clone was counted once. The chain couples TRBV5-8 to TRBJ2-2, with D possibly being TRBD1 (5 bases). This CDR3 is built from 13 residues. Germline CDR1 and CDR2: SGHTS and YDEGEE. V was trimmed by 10 bases and J by 2 bases, leaving 12 bases between them. CDR3 residues: CASRGTNTGELFF. For the CDR3, the DNA is TGTGCCTCTAGGGGTACAAACACCGGGGAGCTGTTTTTT.

Regarding this clone: This CDR3 is also generated by other DNA sequences in the sample. This chain uses TRBV5-6 with TRBJ2-7, with D possibly matching TRBD1 (5 bases). Germline CDR1 is SGHDT and CDR2 is YYEEEE. V was clipped by 3 bases and J by 5 bases, with 9 bases between them. The CDR3 consists of 12 residues. DNA of the CDR3: TGTGCCAGCAGCTCCACAGGAAACGAGCAGTACTTC. Amino acid sequence: CASSSTGNEQYF.

This rearrangement joins TRBV29-1 to TRBJ2-5, with 8 bases lining up with TRBD1. V was clipped by 7 bases and J by 5 bases; unmatched bases: 15. Germline-derived CDR1 and CDR2 are SQVTM and ANQGSEA. The CDR3 is 15 residues long. The CDR3, as DNA: TGCAGCGGGACTCGCTACAGGGGGGAGGTCGAGACCCAGTACTTC. It is translated as CSGTRYRGEVETQYF. Drawing the rest from reference TRBV29-1 and TRBJ2-5, the complete variable domain is SAVISQKPSRDICQRGTSLTIQCQVDSQVTMMFWYRQQPGQSLTLIATANQGSEATYESGFVIDKFPISRPNLTFSTLTVSNMSPEDSSIYLCSGTRYRGEVETQYFGPGTRLLVL.

The rearrangement uses TRBV19 and TRBJ1-2; tentatively, D is TRBD1 (6 bases). There are 15 residues in the CDR3. Germline V gives CDR1 LNHDA, CDR2 SQIVND (reference sequence). The V end lost 3 bases, the J end lost 8 bases, and 19 bases lay between the germline ends. The CDR3: CASSIFLGTRGGYTF. CDR3 bases: TGTGCCAGTAGTATCTTCTTAGGGACACGAGGGGGCTACACCTTC.

The chain carries TRBV30 and TRBJ2-7; 11 bases map to TRBD1. The J segment lost 1 base and the V segment lost 7 bases, leaving 12 bases of the junction unmatched. This CDR3 is 16 amino acids long. The germline V gene has CDR1 GTSNPN and CDR2 SVGIG (reference sequence). CDR3 loop: CASTGTGGRGSYEQYF. For the CDR3, the DNA is TGTGCCTCTACAGGGACAGGGGGTAGAGGGTCCTACGAGCAGTACTTC.

V and J are TRBV11-2 and TRBJ2-7; 7 bases agree with TRBD1. V was pared by 1 base and J by 5 bases, with 5 bases of the junction left unmatched. The CDR3 spans 14 residues. CDR1 and CDR2 (germline): SGHAT, FQNNGV. The CDR3 here is CASSLGPGTDEQYF. The CDR3 DNA reads as TGTGCCAGCAGCTTAGGCCCGGGGACAGACGAGCAGTACTTC.

The CDR3, as DNA: TGTGCCATCAGTGAAGAGGGGGACAATGAGCAGTTCTTC. Translated, it gives CAISEEGDNEQFF. This chain joins TRBV10-3 and TRBJ2-1; possible D gene TRBD1, 6 bases. Trimming pared 3 bases from V and 5 bases from J, leaving 8 bases between. CDR3 length: 13 residues. Germline-derived CDR1 and CDR2 are ENHRY and SYGVKD.

This clone occurred once. This chain connects TRBV10-3 to TRBJ2-7; 13 bases are shared with TRBD2. The V segment lost 10 bases and the J segment 1 base; nucleotides outside the gene matches: 13. Germline CDR1 and CDR2: ENHRY and SYGVKD. The length of the CDR3 is 17 residues. The DNA for the CDR3 is TGTGCCACCGAGGGGAGGACTAGCGGGAGTTCGTCCTACGAGCAGTACTTC. This encodes CATEGRTSGSSSYEQYF.

The rearrangement joins TRBV4-1 to TRBJ2-3; D is unresolved. CDR1 is MGHRA and CDR2 is YSYEKL in the germline V gene. V gave up 4 bases and J gave up 2 bases, with 13 bases separating them. The length of the CDR3 is 15 residues. The CDR3 coding sequence is TGCGCCAGCAGCCCCCGTGAGGTCTTCACAGATACGCAGTATTTT. Translated: CASSPREVFTDTQYF.

The J gene is TRBJ1-1, the V gene TRBV2, with D possibly TRBD1 on 6 matching bases. Trimming cost V 4 bases and J 0 bases, with 9 bases left between them. CDR3 length: 14 amino acids. Germline-derived CDR1 and CDR2 are SNHLY and FYNNEI. The CDR3 DNA follows: TGTGCCAGCAGTGGGAACAGGGTGAACACTGAAGCTTTCTTT. Encoded protein: CASSGNRVNTEAFF.

The chain is built from TRBV20-1 and TRBJ2-3; D is ambiguous. V lost 0 bases and J 9 bases, leaving 7 bases between the germline ends. CDR1 is DFQATT, CDR2 SNEGSKA, per germline (reference sequence). The CDR3 runs 11 residues. The DNA for the CDR3 is TGCAGTGCTAGAGAAGTGATAACGCAGTATTTT. Translation: CSAREVITQYF.

Here the CDR3 DNA reads TGTGCCAGCCGTTCGGCCTCAGGAAGCGAGCAGTACTTC. It yields the protein CASRSASGSEQYF. The chain combines TRBV7-9 with TRBJ2-7, with D unclear. CDR1 and CDR2 (germline): SEHNR, FQNEAQ (reference sequence). This CDR3 has 13 amino acids. Trimming removed 8 bases from V and 6 bases from J, with 17 bases in between.

This clone was observed once. The V and J genes are TRBV4-1 and TRBJ1-2; a possible D gene is TRBD1 (5 bases). The V gene lost 2 bases and the J gene lost 3 bases, with 10 bases spanning the gap. This CDR3 contains 14 residues. The V gene's germline CDR1 is MGHRA and CDR2 YSYEKL. Here the CDR3 reads CASSQRGTDYGYTF. The CDR3 DNA reads TGCGCCAGCAGCCAACGGGGGACCGACTATGGCTACACCTTC.

The chain combines TRBV6-1 with TRBJ2-4; D is unclear. Germline-derived CDR1 and CDR2 are MNHNS and SASEGT. The CDR3 covers 14 residues. V was trimmed by 1 base and J by 4 bases, leaving 8 bases between them. CDR3 in amino acids: CASSEGRSKNIQYF. The CDR3 DNA sequence: TGTGCCAGCAGTGAAGGGCGCAGTAAAAACATTCAGTACTTC.

This clone showed up just a few times. Other DNA variants within this sample encode the same CDR3. V gene TRBV4-1 combines with J gene TRBJ1-5, with no clear D. The length of the CDR3 is 13 residues. CDR1 and CDR2 (germline): MGHRA, YSYEKL. V was pared by 1 base and J by 5 bases, with 6 bases between. The CDR3 region is CASSQGVYQPQHF. CDR3 in DNA: TGCGCCAGCAGCCAAGGAGTATATCAGCCCCAGCATTTT.

This chain connects TRBV4-1 to TRBJ2-2; D may correspond to TRBD1 or TRBD2 (5 bases each). The V gene lost 0 bases and the J gene lost 5 bases, with 16 bases spanning the gap. Per the germline V gene, CDR1 is MGHRA and CDR2 is YSYEKL. This CDR3 has 17 amino acids. The CDR3 DNA reads TGCGCCAGCAGCCAAGATCGGTCGGGACCATTGACCGGGGAGCTGTTTTTT. It specifies CASSQDRSGPLTGELFF.

The chain employs TRBV27 and TRBJ2-1; D might be TRBD2 (5 bases). CDR1 and CDR2 from the germline V gene are MNHEY and SMNVEV (reference sequence). V was cut by 1 base and J by 5 bases, with 15 bases left in between. The CDR3 totals 16 residues. The CDR3 region has the DNA TGTGCCAGCAGTTTATTCCCCCTAGCAGATAACAATGAGCAGTTCTTC. It specifies CASSLFPLADNNEQFF.

The chain links TRBV9 to TRBJ1-2; no reliable D call. V dropped 0 bases and J dropped 7 bases, with 16 bases sitting between them. This CDR3 comprises 15 residues. The V gene's germline CDR1 is SGDLS and CDR2 YYNGEE. CDR3 DNA: TGTGCCAGCAGCGTAGGAGAACCAGACGGGTCTGGCTACACCTTC. Its translation is CASSVGEPDGSGYTF.

For the CDR3, the DNA is TGTGCCAGCAGTTACGACAGAAATTCACCCCTCCACTTT. It encodes CASSYDRNSPLHF. The chain has TRBV6-5 and TRBJ1-6; weak D call: TRBD1 (5 bases). V was pared by 2 bases and J by 7 bases, with 6 bases between. This CDR3 has 13 residues. Germline V gene sequence: CDR1 MNHEY, CDR2 SVGAGI.

Comment on this clone: Within the sample, other DNA sequences also encode this same CDR3. This chain uses TRBV28 with TRBJ1-2; D unresolved. Germline V gives CDR1 MDHEN, CDR2 SYDVKM. The CDR3 runs 11 residues. Trimming stripped 6 bases from V and 4 bases from J, with 6 bases between. Here the CDR3 reads CASRQSYGYTF. The CDR3 DNA is TGTGCCAGCAGACAGTCCTATGGCTACACCTTC.

The rearrangement joins TRBV7-9 to TRBJ2-2; tentatively, D is TRBD2 (5 bases). The CDR3 runs to 16 residues. CDR1 and CDR2 from the germline V gene are SEHNR and FQNEAQ (reference sequence). Trimming removed 5 bases from V and 1 base from J, with 14 bases in between. The CDR3 nucleotides read TGTGCCAGCAGCCCGTGGACTGTCCAGAACACCGGGGAGCTGTTTTTT. Translation gives CASSPWTVQNTGELFF.

The V call is TRBV11-1, the J call TRBJ1-1; unclear D gene. CDR1 is SGHAT and CDR2 is FQDESV in the germline V gene (reference sequence). The CDR3 sequence is 14 residues long. The V end lost 5 bases, the J end lost 4 bases, and 14 bases lay between the germline ends. CDR3 coding DNA: TGTGCCAGCAGCCCCTGGGCAGGACGCACTGAAGCTTTCTTT. This gives the protein CASSPWAGRTEAFF.

The chain combines TRBV7-2 with TRBJ2-7, with unresolved D. V was pared by 3 bases and J by 3 bases, with 12 bases between. The CDR3 runs 14 residues. CDR1 is SGHTA, CDR2 FQGNSA, per germline. Here the CDR3 reads CASSFIRANYEQYF. The CDR3 nucleotides read TGTGCCAGCAGCTTCATACGGGCCAACTACGAGCAGTACTTC.

V and J are TRBV29-1 and TRBJ2-7; 8 bases fit TRBD2. There are 17 residues in the CDR3. Germline-derived CDR1 and CDR2 are SQVTM and ANQGSEA. V shed 8 bases, J shed 3 bases, and the junction held 21 bases outside the gene matches. DNA for the CDR3: TGCAGCAGCTTCACGGGACTAGTCCTCGTAACCCGCTACGAGCAGTACTTC. Its protein product is CSSFTGLVLVTRYEQYF.

The rearrangement joins TRBV30 to TRBJ2-7; the match to TRBD2 covers 7 bases. CDR1 is GTSNPN, CDR2 SVGIG, per germline (reference sequence). The CDR3 is made up of 13 amino acids. CDR3 in DNA: TGTGCGCAGACGGGACTACGAGCCTACGAGCAGTACTTC. It specifies CAQTGLRAYEQYF.

V is TRBV9 and J is TRBJ1-2; D is perhaps TRBD1 (5 bases). The CDR3 covers 15 residues. Trimming took off 3 bases at V and 2 bases at J, with 14 bases between the two ends. CDR1 SGDLS and CDR2 YYNGEE come from the germline V gene. The CDR3 loop reads CASSADKGKNYGYTF. CDR3 in DNA: TGTGCCAGCAGCGCCGACAAGGGGAAGAACTATGGCTACACCTTC.